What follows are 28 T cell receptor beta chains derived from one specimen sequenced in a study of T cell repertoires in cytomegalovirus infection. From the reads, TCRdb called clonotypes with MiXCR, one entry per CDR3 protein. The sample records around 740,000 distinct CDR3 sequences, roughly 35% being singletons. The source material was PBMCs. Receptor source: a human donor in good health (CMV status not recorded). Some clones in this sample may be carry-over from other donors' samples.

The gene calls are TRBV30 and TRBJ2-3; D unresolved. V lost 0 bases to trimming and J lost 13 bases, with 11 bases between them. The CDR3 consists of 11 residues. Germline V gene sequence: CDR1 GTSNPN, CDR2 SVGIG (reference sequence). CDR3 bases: TGTGCCTGGAGTGTACTCGACATCGAGTATTTT. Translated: CAWSVLDIEYF.

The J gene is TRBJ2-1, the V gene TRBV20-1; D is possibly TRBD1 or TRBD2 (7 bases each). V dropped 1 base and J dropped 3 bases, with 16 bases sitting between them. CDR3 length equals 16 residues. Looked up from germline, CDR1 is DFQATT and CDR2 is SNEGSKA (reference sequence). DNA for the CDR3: TGCAGTGCTAGAGCTCGGGGAGGGACAGTCTACAATGAGCAGTTCTTC. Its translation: CSARARGGTVYNEQFF.

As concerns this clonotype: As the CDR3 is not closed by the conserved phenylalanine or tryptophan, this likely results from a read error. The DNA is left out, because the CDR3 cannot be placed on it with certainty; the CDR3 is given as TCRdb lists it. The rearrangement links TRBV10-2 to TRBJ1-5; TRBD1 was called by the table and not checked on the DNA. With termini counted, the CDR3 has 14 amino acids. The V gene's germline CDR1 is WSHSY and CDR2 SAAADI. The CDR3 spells CASRGQGIGQPPHL.

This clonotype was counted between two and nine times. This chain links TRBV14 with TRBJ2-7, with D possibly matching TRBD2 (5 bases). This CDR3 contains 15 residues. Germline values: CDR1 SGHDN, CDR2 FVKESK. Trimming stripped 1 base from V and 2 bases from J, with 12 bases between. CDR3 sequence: CASSQGSSRTYEQYF. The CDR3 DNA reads TGTGCCAGCAGCCAAGGGTCTAGCCGCACCTACGAGCAGTACTTC.

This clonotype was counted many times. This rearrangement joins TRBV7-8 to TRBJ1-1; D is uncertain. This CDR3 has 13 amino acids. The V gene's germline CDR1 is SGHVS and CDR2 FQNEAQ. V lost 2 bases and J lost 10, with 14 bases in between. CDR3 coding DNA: TGTGCCAGCAGCTTAAGCCCCCGACTGGGAGCTTTCTTT. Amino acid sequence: CASSLSPRLGAFF.

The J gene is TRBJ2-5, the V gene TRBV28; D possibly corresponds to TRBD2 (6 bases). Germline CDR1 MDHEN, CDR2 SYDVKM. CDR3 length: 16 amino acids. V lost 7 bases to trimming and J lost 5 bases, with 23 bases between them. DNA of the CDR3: TGTGCCAGCAATAAAGGATCGACTAGTCGAGGGGAGACCCAGTACTTC. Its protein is CASNKGSTSRGETQYF.

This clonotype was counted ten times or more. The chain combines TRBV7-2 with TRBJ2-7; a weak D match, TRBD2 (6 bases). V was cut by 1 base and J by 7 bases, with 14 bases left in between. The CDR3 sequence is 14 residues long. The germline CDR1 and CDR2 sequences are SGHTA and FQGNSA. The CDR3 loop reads CASSLGQTRGEQYF. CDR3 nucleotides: TGTGCCAGCAGCTTAGGGCAGACCCGGGGGGAGCAGTACTTC.

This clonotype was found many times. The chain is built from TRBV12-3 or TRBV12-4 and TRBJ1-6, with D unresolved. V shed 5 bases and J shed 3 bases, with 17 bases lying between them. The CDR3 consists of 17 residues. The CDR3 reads CASSPRPPGNYNSPLHF. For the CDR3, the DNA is TGTGCCAGCAGTCCCCGGCCTCCCGGGAACTATAATTCACCCCTCCACTTT.

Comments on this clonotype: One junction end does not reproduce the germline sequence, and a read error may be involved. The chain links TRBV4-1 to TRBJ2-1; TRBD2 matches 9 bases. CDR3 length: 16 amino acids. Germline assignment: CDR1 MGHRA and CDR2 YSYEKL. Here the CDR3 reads CASSPRLAGEGDEQFF. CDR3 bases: TGTGCCAGCAGCCCTCGATTAGCGGGAGAGGGCGATGAGCAGTTCTTC.

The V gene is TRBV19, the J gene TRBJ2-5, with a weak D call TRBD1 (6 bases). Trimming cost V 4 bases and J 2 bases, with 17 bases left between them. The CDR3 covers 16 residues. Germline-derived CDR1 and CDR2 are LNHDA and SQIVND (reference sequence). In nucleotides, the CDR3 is TGTGCCAGTAGTAGGGCCACCAGGGGCCGACAAGAGACCCAGTACTTC. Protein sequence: CASSRATRGRQETQYF.

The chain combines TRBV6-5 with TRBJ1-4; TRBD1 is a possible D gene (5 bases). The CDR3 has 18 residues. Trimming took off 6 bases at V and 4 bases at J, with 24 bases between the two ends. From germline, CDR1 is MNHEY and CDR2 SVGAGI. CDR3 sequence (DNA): TGTGCCAGCAGCCTGGGGGGGTTTTCTTTAATGGGTAATGAAAAACTGTTTTTT. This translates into CASSLGGFSLMGNEKLFF.

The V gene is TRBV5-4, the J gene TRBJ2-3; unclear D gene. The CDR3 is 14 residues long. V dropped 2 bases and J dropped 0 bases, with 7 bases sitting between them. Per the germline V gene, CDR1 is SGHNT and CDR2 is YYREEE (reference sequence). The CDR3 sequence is CASSFILSTDTQYF. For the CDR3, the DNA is TGTGCCAGCAGCTTTATCCTCAGCACAGATACGCAGTATTTT.

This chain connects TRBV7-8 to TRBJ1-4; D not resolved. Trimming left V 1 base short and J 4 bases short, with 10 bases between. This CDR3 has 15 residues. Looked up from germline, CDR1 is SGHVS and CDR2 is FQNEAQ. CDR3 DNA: TGTGCCAGCAGCTTAGGCACTGTCTTTAATGAAAAACTGTTTTTT. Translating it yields CASSLGTVFNEKLFF.

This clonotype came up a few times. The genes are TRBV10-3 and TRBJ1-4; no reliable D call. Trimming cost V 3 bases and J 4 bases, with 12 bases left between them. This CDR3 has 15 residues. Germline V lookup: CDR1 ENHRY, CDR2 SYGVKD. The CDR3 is CAISEPGRHNEKLFF. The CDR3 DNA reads TGTGCCATCAGTGAACCCGGACGGCATAATGAAAAACTGTTTTTT.

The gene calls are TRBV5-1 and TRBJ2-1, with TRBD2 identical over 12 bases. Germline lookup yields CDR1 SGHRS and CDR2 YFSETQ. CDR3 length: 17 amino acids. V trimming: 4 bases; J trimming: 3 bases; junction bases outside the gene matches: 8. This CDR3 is CASSPRLAGEGYNEQFF. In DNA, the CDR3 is TGCGCCAGCAGCCCCCGACTAGCGGGAGAGGGCTACAATGAGCAGTTCTTC.

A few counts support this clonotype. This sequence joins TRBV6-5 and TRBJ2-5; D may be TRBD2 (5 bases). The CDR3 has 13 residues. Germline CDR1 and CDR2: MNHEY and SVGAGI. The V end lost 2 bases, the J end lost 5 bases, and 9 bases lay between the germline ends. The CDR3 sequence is CASSYNGEETQYF. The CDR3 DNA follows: TGTGCCAGCAGTTACAATGGGGAGGAGACCCAGTACTTC.

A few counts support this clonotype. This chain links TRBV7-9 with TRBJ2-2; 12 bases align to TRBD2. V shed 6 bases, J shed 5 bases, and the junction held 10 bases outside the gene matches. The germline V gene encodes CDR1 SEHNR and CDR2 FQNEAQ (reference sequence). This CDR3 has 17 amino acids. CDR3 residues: CASSPAGLAGYTGELFF. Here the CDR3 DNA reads TGTGCCAGCAGTCCCGCAGGACTAGCGGGATATACCGGGGAGCTGTTTTTT.

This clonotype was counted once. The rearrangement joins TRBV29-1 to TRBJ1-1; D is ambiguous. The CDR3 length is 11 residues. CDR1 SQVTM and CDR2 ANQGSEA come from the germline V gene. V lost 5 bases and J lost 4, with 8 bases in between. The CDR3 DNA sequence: TGCAGCGTTTTTGCAGCCACTGAAGCTTTCTTT. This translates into CSVFAATEAFF.

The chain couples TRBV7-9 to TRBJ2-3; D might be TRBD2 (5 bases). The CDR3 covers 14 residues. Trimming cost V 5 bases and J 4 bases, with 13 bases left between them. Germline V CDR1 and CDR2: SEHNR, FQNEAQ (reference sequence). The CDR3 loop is CASSPSGPPDTQYF. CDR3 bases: TGTGCCAGCAGCCCGAGCGGTCCCCCAGATACGCAGTATTTT.

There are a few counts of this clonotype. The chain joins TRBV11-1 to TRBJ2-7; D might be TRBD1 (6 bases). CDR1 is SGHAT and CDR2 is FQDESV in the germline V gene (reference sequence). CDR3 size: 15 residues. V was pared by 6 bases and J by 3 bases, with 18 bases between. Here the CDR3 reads CASSQSGTTIYEQYF. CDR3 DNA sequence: TGTGCCAGCAGTCAATCCGGGACAACGATCTACGAGCAGTACTTC.

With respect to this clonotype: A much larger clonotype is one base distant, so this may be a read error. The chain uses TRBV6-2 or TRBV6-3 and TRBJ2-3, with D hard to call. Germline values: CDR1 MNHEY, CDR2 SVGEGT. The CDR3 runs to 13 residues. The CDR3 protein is CSSSLYRADTQYF. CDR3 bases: TGTTCCAGCAGCCTCTACCGGGCAGATACGCAGTATTTT.

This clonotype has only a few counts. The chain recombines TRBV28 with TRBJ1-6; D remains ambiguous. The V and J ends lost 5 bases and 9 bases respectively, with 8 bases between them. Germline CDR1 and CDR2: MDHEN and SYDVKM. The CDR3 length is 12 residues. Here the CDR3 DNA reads TGTGCCAGCAGTCCAAGGTTTTCACCCCTCCACTTT. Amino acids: CASSPRFSPLHF.

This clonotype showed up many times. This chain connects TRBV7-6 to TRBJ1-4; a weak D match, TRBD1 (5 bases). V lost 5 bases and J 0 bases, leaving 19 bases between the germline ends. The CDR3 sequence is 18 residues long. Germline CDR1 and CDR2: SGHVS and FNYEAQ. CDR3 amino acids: CASSDRPRDSATNEKLFF. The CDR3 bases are TGTGCCAGCAGCGATAGACCCAGGGATTCGGCAACTAATGAAAAACTGTTTTTT.

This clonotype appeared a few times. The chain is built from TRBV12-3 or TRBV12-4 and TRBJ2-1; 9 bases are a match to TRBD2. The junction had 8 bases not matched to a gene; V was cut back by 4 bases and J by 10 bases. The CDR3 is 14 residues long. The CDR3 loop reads CASSSRSGRREQFF. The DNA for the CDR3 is TGTGCCAGCAGTTCTCGAAGCGGGAGGCGGGAGCAGTTCTTC.

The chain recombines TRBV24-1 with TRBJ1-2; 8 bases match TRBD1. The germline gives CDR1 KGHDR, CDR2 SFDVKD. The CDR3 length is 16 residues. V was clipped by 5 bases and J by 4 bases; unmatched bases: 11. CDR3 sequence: CATSGSTGTGPYGYTF. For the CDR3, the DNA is TGTGCCACCAGTGGCTCGACCGGGACAGGACCCTATGGCTACACCTTC.

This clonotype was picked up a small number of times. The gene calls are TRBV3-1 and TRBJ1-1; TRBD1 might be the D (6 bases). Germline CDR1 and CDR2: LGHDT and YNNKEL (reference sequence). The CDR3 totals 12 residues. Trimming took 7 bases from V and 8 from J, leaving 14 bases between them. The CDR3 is CASNGGAGEAFF. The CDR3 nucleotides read TGTGCCAGCAATGGGGGCGCGGGGGAAGCTTTCTTT.

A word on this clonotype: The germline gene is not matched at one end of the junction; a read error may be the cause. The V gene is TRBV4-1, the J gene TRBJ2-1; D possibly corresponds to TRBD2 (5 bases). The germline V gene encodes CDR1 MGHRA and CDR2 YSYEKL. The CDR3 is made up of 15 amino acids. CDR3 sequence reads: CASIQEGRVYNEQFF. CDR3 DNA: TGTGCCAGCATCCAAGAAGGGCGGGTGTACAATGAGCAGTTCTTC.

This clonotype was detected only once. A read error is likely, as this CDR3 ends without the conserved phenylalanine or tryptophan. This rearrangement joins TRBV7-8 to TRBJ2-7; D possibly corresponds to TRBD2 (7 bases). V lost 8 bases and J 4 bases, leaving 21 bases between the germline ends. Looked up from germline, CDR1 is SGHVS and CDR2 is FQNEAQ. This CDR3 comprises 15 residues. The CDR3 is CASRPRVGGGYEQYL. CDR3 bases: TGTGCCAGCCGCCCCCGGGTAGGGGGGGGATACGAGCAGTACTTA.